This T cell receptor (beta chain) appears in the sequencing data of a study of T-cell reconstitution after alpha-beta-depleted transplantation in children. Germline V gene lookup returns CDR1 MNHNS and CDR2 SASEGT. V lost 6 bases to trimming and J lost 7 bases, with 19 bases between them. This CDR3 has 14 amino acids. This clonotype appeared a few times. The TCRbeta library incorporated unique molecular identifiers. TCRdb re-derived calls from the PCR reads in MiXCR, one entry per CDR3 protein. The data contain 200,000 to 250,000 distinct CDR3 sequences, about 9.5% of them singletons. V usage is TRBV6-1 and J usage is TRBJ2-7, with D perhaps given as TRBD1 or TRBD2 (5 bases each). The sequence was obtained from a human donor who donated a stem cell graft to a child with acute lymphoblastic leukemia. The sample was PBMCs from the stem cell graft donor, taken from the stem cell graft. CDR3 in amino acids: CASRRRDELWEQYF. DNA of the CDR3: TGTGCCAGCAGGCGACGGGACGAACTCTGGGAGCAGTACTTC.